This is a list of T cell receptor beta chains from one sample in a study of human T cells and chemical hapten exposure. TCRdb passed the RACE reads through MiXCR, listing each CDR3 protein once. The table has roughly 100,000 distinct CDR3 sequences, 10% to 12% seen once. The material sequenced was whole blood, taken in connection with sensitization to the hapten diphenylcyclopropenone (DPC). These receptor sequences come from a woman aged 55-69 years with alopecia areata. Some clones in this sample may be carry-over from other donors' samples. CDR3s include the opening cysteine and the closing phenylalanine or tryptophan. Each record gives: J gene, clone size, V gene, D gene, CDR3 DNA, CDR3 protein. D genes are given only for firm matches. Not every row has a clone size; where given, it reads once, few, many or a size class.

>TRBJ2-7|NA|TRBV4-1|NA
TGCGCCAGCAGCCGCGGACCCCGGGGAGAGCAGTACTTC
CASSRGPRGEQYF
>TRBJ2-5|NA|TRBV9|TRBD2
TGTGCCAGCAGCGTGATTAGCGGGGGACCTCAAGAGACCCAGTACTTC
CASSVISGGPQETQYF
>TRBJ2-6|NA|TRBV14|NA
TGTGCCAGCAGCCTCTCAGGGACTGGGGCCAACGTCCTGATTTTC
CASSLSGTGANVLIF
>TRBJ2-3|many|TRBV5-1|TRBD2
TGCGCCAGCAGCCCCCTTAGCGGGGACAGCACAGATACGCAGTATTTT
CASSPLSGDSTDTQYF
>TRBJ2-7|many|TRBV18|TRBD1
TGTGCCAGCTCTCAGGGACAGACCTACGAGCAGTACTTC
CASSQGQTYEQYF
>TRBJ2-7|few|TRBV10-2|TRBD1
TGCGCCAGCAGTTCAGGACAGGGGGCAGACGAGCAGTACTTC
CASSSGQGADEQYF
>TRBJ1-6|NA|TRBV20-1|TRBD1
TGCAGTGCTAAACCACAGGGGGTAAATTCACCCCTCCACTTT
CSAKPQGVNSPLHF
>TRBJ2-3|few|TRBV29-1|TRBD1
TGCAGCGCCTCGACAGGGCCAGATACGCAGTATTTT
CSASTGPDTQYF
>TRBJ1-3|NA|TRBV5-6|NA
TGTGCCAGCAGCTTGGGAGGAAACACCATATATTTT
CASSLGGNTIYF
>TRBJ2-5|many|TRBV29-1|NA
TGCAGCGTTGAACCCAGGGGGGCACAAGAGACCCAGTACTTC
CSVEPRGAQETQYF
>TRBJ2-5|many|TRBV10-2|TRBD2
TGCGCCAGCAGTGAAATGGCGGGGGGCCAAGAGACCCAGTACTTC
CASSEMAGGQETQYF
>TRBJ2-2|few|TRBV5-1|NA
TGCGCCAGCAGCTTGGAGGGGCAGGACGGGGAGCTGTTTTTT
CASSLEGQDGELFF
>TRBJ1-1|many|TRBV28|NA
TGTGCCAGCAGTCCCTCAGGGCAGGGAGAGACTGAAGCTTTCTTT
CASSPSGQGETEAFF
>TRBJ2-3|many|TRBV20-1|NA
TGCAGTGCCCCCTTAGGGACAGATACGCAGTATTTT
CSAPLGTDTQYF
>TRBJ2-6|many|TRBV30|NA
TGTGCCTCCTCACCTGATGGCAGACGGTGGGCCAACGTCCTGACTTTC
CASSPDGRRWANVLTF
>TRBJ1-2|many|TRBV18|TRBD1
TGTGCCAGCTCCCGAACAGGGGTGTCCTATGGCTACACCTTC
CASSRTGVSYGYTF
>TRBJ2-2|NA|TRBV5-4|NA
TGTGCCAGCAGCTTTCGGGGGAACACCGGGGAGCTGTTTTTT
CASSFRGNTGELFF
>TRBJ2-7|many|TRBV12-3/TRBV12-4|NA
TGTGCCATCTCGTCAGCCCTTAACGAGCAGTACTTC
CAISSALNEQYF
>TRBJ2-7|many|TRBV20-1|NA
TGCAGTGCTAGTTCTAACCCTGACCCGCCCTACGAGCAGTACTTC
CSASSNPDPPYEQYF
>TRBJ1-1|many|TRBV12-3/TRBV12-4|NA
TGTGCCAGCAGTTTGGTGGGTTTAAACACTGAAGCTTTCTTT
CASSLVGLNTEAFF
>TRBJ1-1|NA|TRBV7-2|NA
TGTGCCAGCAGCTTAGTGGGGACAAGCAGGCTGAACACTGAAGCTTTCTTT
CASSLVGTSRLNTEAFF
>TRBJ1-2|few|TRBV6-5|NA
TGTGCCAGCAGTTACTTCGCCACGACAGGTCAAGGAGGCTACACCTTC
CASSYFATTGQGGYTF
>TRBJ1-1|many|TRBV5-1|NA
TGCGCCAGCAGCTTGGTGGCAGGGACTTCGCTGAACACTGAAGCTTTCTTT
CASSLVAGTSLNTEAFF
>TRBJ1-4|many|TRBV3-1|TRBD1
TGTGCCAGCAGCCCCCCGGGAGGGACAGGGGGGGAAAAACTGTTTTTT
CASSPPGGTGGEKLFF
>TRBJ2-5|few|TRBV5-1|NA
TGCGCCAGCAGCTTGCGACAGAGCAAAGAGACCCAGTACTTC
CASSLRQSKETQYF
>TRBJ2-2|many|TRBV14|TRBD2
TGTGCCAGCAGCCAAGGGCTAGCGGGGAACACCGGGGAGCTGTTTTTT
CASSQGLAGNTGELFF
>TRBJ2-7|NA|TRBV24-1|TRBD1
TGTGCCACCAGTCCTACGACAGGGAGCGAGCAGTACTTC
CATSPTTGSEQYF
>TRBJ2-5|NA|TRBV11-2|NA
TGTGCCAGCAGCTCCATCACAGGGAAGGAAGAGACCCAGTACTTC
CASSSITGKEETQYF
>TRBJ2-7|NA|TRBV28|TRBD1
TGTGCCAGCACAACGGGACAGGGCACCTCCTACGAGCAGTACTTC
CASTTGQGTSYEQYF
>TRBJ2-1|NA|TRBV7-8|NA
TGTGCCAGCAGCTTAGTGACGACCCGTCTGACTTACAATGAGCAGTTCTTC
CASSLVTTRLTYNEQFF
>TRBJ2-7|NA|TRBV28|NA
TGTGCCAGCAGACCAACAGGGAACTACGAGCAGTACTTC
CASRPTGNYEQYF